The 30 T cell receptor beta chains listed next were all sequenced from one sample in a study of cytomegalovirus exposure and HLA in healthy donors. The primer mix had 60 Vbeta and 13 Jbeta primers. Libraries were prepared by immunoSEQ multiplex PCR; TCRdb keeps only in-frame clonotypes and omits some of them. The sample lists under 250,000 clones; roughly 88% were seen once. Sequenced material: PBMCs. These receptors originate from a boy aged 2 to 10 in good health and CMV-seronegative.

V is TRBV6-5 and J is TRBJ2-5, with 8 bases identical to TRBD2. V gave up 2 bases and J gave up 4 bases; unmatched junction bases: 6. This CDR3 spans 15 amino acids. The germline V gene encodes CDR1 MNHEY and CDR2 SVGAGI. The CDR3 coding sequence is TGTGCCAGCAGTTACCTATCGGGGGGGCGAGAGACCCAGTACTTC. It is translated as CASSYLSGGRETQYF.

The V gene is TRBV10-3, the J gene TRBJ2-5; TRBD1 matches 10 bases. Losses at the gene ends were 5 bases for V and 3 bases for J; bases not matched to a gene: 9. Looked up from germline, CDR1 is ENHRY and CDR2 is SYGVKD. This CDR3 is 16 amino acids long. The CDR3 loop reads CAISRITGTGEETQYF. Here the CDR3 DNA reads TGTGCCATCAGTCGGATTACCGGGACAGGGGAAGAGACCCAGTACTTC.

The rearrangement links TRBV5-1 to TRBJ2-7, with D uncertain. CDR1 SGHRS and CDR2 YFSETQ come from the germline V gene. The CDR3 consists of 13 residues. Trimming removed 2 bases from V and 3 bases from J, with 9 bases in between. CDR3 bases: TGCGCCAGCAGCTTCGCGGAGCACTACGAGCAGTACTTC. It codes for CASSFAEHYEQYF.

The rearrangement links TRBV6-1 to TRBJ1-1; possibly TRBD1 for D (5 bases). The CDR3 covers 15 residues. The V gene's germline CDR1 is MNHNS and CDR2 SASEGT. The germline V and J ends were trimmed by 6 bases and 10 bases, with 24 bases remaining between them. As DNA, the CDR3 is TGTGCCAGCAGCACTACCGAAACTCGCCGGGGGGGAGCTTTCTTT. Amino acid sequence: CASSTTETRRGGAFF.

The chain employs TRBV29-1 and TRBJ1-1, with 9 bases fitting TRBD1. There are 15 residues in the CDR3. V was clipped by 4 bases and J by 1 base; unmatched bases: 7. Looked up from germline, CDR1 is SQVTM and CDR2 is ANQGSEA. CDR3 in DNA: TGCAGCGTTGGATGGGGACAGGGAACGAACACTGAAGCTTTCTTT. This translates into CSVGWGQGTNTEAFF.

The rearrangement uses TRBV5-6 and TRBJ1-1; no clear D gene. This CDR3 region has 13 residues. Germline-derived CDR1 and CDR2 are SGHDT and YYEEEE. Trimming took off 0 bases at V and 7 bases at J, with 10 bases between the two ends. The CDR3, as DNA: TGTGCCAGCAGCTTGGCAGGATACGATGAAGCTTTCTTT. It is translated as CASSLAGYDEAFF. Using reference TRBV5-6 and TRBJ1-1 for the parts outside the CDR3, the full variable domain is DAGVTQSPTHLIKTRGQQVTLRCSPKSGHDTVSWYQQALGQGPQFIFQYYEEEERQRGNFPDRFSGHQFPNYSSELNVNALLLGDSALYLCASSLAGYDEAFFGQGTRLTVV.

The chain links TRBV15 to TRBJ1-1; D call uncertain. The CDR3 is 11 amino acids. Looked up from germline, CDR1 is LNHNV and CDR2 is YYDKDF (reference sequence). Trimming took off 7 bases at V and 1 base at J, with 4 bases between the two ends. The CDR3: CATTKNTEAFF. The DNA of the CDR3 is TGTGCCACCACTAAGAACACTGAAGCTTTCTTT.

The chain recombines TRBV14 with TRBJ2-7; D is perhaps TRBD1 (5 bases). The CDR3 has 15 amino acids. Trimming removed 1 base from V and 0 bases from J, with 10 bases in between. Germline V gene data show CDR1 as SGHDN and CDR2 as FVKESK. In DNA, the CDR3 is TGTGCCAGCAGCCAAGTTTATGACAGCTCCTACGAGCAGTACTTC. Protein sequence: CASSQVYDSSYEQYF.

This clone was counted once. The rearrangement links TRBV4-1 to TRBJ2-5; weak D call: TRBD2 (6 bases). The germline V and J ends were trimmed by 4 bases and 4 bases, with 28 bases remaining between them. This CDR3 comprises 19 residues. Germline lookup yields CDR1 MGHRA and CDR2 YSYEKL. CDR3 bases: TGCGCCAGCAGCCTCCTCCCAGGTCCCCTGCGGGGCGTGGGAGAGACCCAGTACTTC. It encodes CASSLLPGPLRGVGETQYF.

The chain is built from TRBV30 and TRBJ2-7; 8 nucleotides match TRBD2. From germline, CDR1 is GTSNPN and CDR2 SVGIG (reference sequence). V lost 3 bases, J lost 6 bases, and 4 bases stayed unmatched. This CDR3 has 12 residues. The CDR3 coding sequence is TGTGCCTGGAGCCCGGGAGGGGGCGAGCAGTACTTC. Translation: CAWSPGGGEQYF. Full variable domain (rest looked up from reference TRBV30 and TRBJ2-7): SQTIHQWPATLVQPVGSPLSLECTVEGTSNPNLYWYRQAAGRGLQLLFYSVGIGQISSEVPQNLSASRPQDRQFILSSKKLLLSDSGFYLCAWSPGGGEQYFGPGTRLTVT.

V and J are TRBV5-1 and TRBJ2-3; TRBD1 matches 10 bases. The length of the CDR3 is 15 residues. Looked up from germline, CDR1 is SGHRS and CDR2 is YFSETQ. V was clipped by 0 bases and J by 7 bases; unmatched bases: 5. The CDR3 DNA is TGCGCCAGCAGCTTGGACGGGACAGGGGCGAATACGCAGTATTTT. Translating it yields CASSLDGTGANTQYF.

This clone occurred once. The V gene is TRBV7-2, the J gene TRBJ1-2, with D possibly being TRBD1 (6 bases). The CDR3 has 14 residues. Between the trimmed V and J ends, which lost 2 bases and 6 bases, there was a span of 13 bases. Germline-derived CDR1 and CDR2 are SGHTA and FQGNSA. Here the CDR3 DNA reads TGTGCCAGCAGCTTAACCCTACAGGGTGATGGCTACACCTTC. Its protein is CASSLTLQGDGYTF.

The chain has TRBV5-6 and TRBJ1-1; 7 positions agree with TRBD1. The V gene end was trimmed by 4 bases and the J gene end by 3 bases; junction bases not matched to a gene: 3. Germline assignment: CDR1 SGHDT and CDR2 YYEEEE. The CDR3 is 13 amino acids. CDR3 DNA sequence: TGTGCCAGCAGCACGACAGGGTACACTGAAGCTTTCTTT. Translation gives CASSTTGYTEAFF.

This chain connects TRBV7-6 to TRBJ2-1, with 7 nucleotides matching TRBD1. J was trimmed by 4 bases and V by 1 base; bases with no gene match: 4. Germline lookup yields CDR1 SGHVS and CDR2 FNYEAQ. This CDR3 has 15 amino acids. CDR3 sequence (DNA): TGTGCCAGCAGCTTAGGGCAGGGGGTTTACAATGAGCAGTTCTTC. Its protein is CASSLGQGVYNEQFF.

The V and J genes are TRBV5-1 and TRBJ2-3; tentative D call: TRBD1 (6 bases). The germline V gene encodes CDR1 SGHRS and CDR2 YFSETQ. The CDR3 extends over 12 amino acids. V lost 4 bases and J lost 8, with 11 bases in between. The CDR3 is CASSGTIGTQYF. DNA for the CDR3: TGCGCCAGCAGCGGGACAATAGGTACGCAGTATTTT.

The chain carries TRBV30 and TRBJ2-3; 10 bases fit TRBD2. CDR1 and CDR2 (germline): GTSNPN, SVGIG (reference sequence). The junction had 4 bases not matched to a gene; V was cut back by 0 bases and J by 4 bases. The CDR3 has 15 residues. CDR3 coding DNA: TGTGCCTGGAGTGTACTAGCGGGATTTCCAGATACGCAGTATTTT. It translates to CAWSVLAGFPDTQYF.

V usage is TRBV27 and J usage is TRBJ2-1, with 11 bases lining up with TRBD2. The CDR3 runs 16 residues. Germline V gene sequence: CDR1 MNHEY, CDR2 SMNVEV (reference sequence). V shed 6 bases, J shed 4 bases, and the junction held 8 bases outside the gene matches. The CDR3 DNA is TGTGCCAGCAGAGACTCCGGGACTAGCGGATACAATGAGCAGTTCTTC. Translation: CASRDSGTSGYNEQFF.

The rearrangement links TRBV19 to TRBJ2-7; 7 bases match TRBD1. J was trimmed by 3 bases and V by 6 bases; bases with no gene match: 5. CDR1 is LNHDA, CDR2 SQIVND, per germline (reference sequence). The CDR3 totals 13 residues. In DNA form, the CDR3 reads TGTGCCAGTAGGCCCCGGGACAGCTACGAGCAGTACTTC. Translation: CASRPRDSYEQYF.

V is TRBV11-2 and J is TRBJ2-1, with 8 bases aligning to TRBD1. Unmatched junction bases numbered 4, after V lost 5 bases and J lost 7 bases. The CDR3 has 13 amino acids. Germline values: CDR1 SGHAT, CDR2 FQNNGV. For the CDR3, the DNA is TGTGCCAGCAGCCTAGGGACAGGTAATGAGCAGTTCTTC. Its translation is CASSLGTGNEQFF.

This chain connects TRBV19 to TRBJ2-1; D possibly corresponds to TRBD2 (5 bases). This CDR3 is built from 15 residues. The V end lost 7 bases, the J end lost 0 bases, and 13 bases lay between the germline ends. Germline assignment: CDR1 LNHDA and CDR2 SQIVND (reference sequence). CDR3 nucleotide sequence: TGTGCCAGTAACACGGGGATAGGCTCCTACAATGAGCAGTTCTTC. Translating gives CASNTGIGSYNEQFF.

The chain joins TRBV2 to TRBJ1-2; 7 nucleotides agree with TRBD1. The V segment lost 4 bases and the J segment 0 bases; nucleotides outside the gene matches: 2. In germline, CDR1 is SNHLY, CDR2 FYNNEI. The length of the CDR3 is 14 residues. CDR3 sequence: CASSVDRPNYGYTF. CDR3 DNA sequence: TGTGCCAGCAGTGTGGACAGGCCTAACTATGGCTACACCTTC.

The J gene is TRBJ1-2, the V gene TRBV6-4, with D perhaps TRBD1 (5 bases). Trimming pared 9 bases from V and 5 bases from J, leaving 19 bases between. CDR3 length: 14 residues. Germline lookup yields CDR1 MRHNA and CDR2 SNTAGT. CDR3 nucleotides: TGTGCCAGAGTCAGGGAAAGGGGCTCATATGGCTACACCTTC. This translates into CARVRERGSYGYTF.

The chain has TRBV6-1 and TRBJ1-1, with 8 positions matching TRBD1. The trim removed 3 bases at V and 5 bases at J, leaving 5 bases unmatched. The CDR3 is 14 residues long. Germline assignment: CDR1 MNHNS and CDR2 SASEGT. This CDR3 reads CASSEAGGVTEAFF. The CDR3 DNA follows: TGTGCCAGCAGTGAGGCAGGGGGCGTTACTGAAGCTTTCTTT.

V usage is TRBV5-1 and J usage is TRBJ1-2; TRBD1 is a possible D gene (6 bases). Trimming cost V 4 bases and J 7 bases, with 23 bases left between them. The V gene's germline CDR1 is SGHRS and CDR2 YFSETQ. The CDR3 has 16 residues. The CDR3 bases are TGCGCCAGCAGCCCCGGAAACAGGGACCACGGTGGTGGCTACACCTTC. Translating it yields CASSPGNRDHGGGYTF.

Here the CDR3 DNA reads TGTGCCAGCTCACCAAAGGGGGGACAGGGAAGCGCCAACGTCCTGACTTTC. It codes for CASSPKGGQGSANVLTF. The chain has TRBV18 and TRBJ2-6, with 9 positions matching TRBD1. CDR1 is KGHSH, CDR2 LQKENI, per germline. CDR3 length: 17 amino acids. With 2 bases clipped from V and 7 bases from J, the junction kept 9 bases outside the gene matches.

This clone was seen once. This rearrangement joins TRBV13 to TRBJ2-7, with 14 positions matching TRBD2. Trimming took 6 bases from V and 2 from J; bases not matched to a gene: 9. Germline CDR1 is PRHDT and CDR2 is FYEKMQ (reference sequence). This CDR3 has 17 residues. The CDR3 protein is CASSSTSGRALPYEQYF. Here the CDR3 DNA reads TGTGCCAGCAGTTCGACTAGCGGGAGGGCCTTGCCCTACGAGCAGTACTTC.

This sequence joins TRBV2 and TRBJ2-1; D uncertain. The CDR3 has 12 residues. Trimming left V 8 bases short and J 5 bases short, with 10 bases between. Germline loops: CDR1 SNHLY, CDR2 FYNNEI. CDR3 loop: CASCPGNNEQFF. As DNA, the CDR3 is TGTGCCAGCTGTCCAGGCAACAATGAGCAGTTCTTC. The variable domain in full, with the rest retrieved from reference TRBV2 and TRBJ2-1, is EPEVTQTPSHQVTQMGQEVILRCVPISNHLYFYWYRQILGQKVEFLVSFYNNEISEKSEIFDDQFSVERPDGSNFTLKIRSTKLEDSAMYFCASCPGNNEQFFGPGTRLTVL.

CDR3 DNA: TGTGCCAGCAGCTCAAACAGGGGGCGAGGCTACACCTTC. Amino acid sequence: CASSSNRGRGYTF. The chain is built from TRBV11-2 and TRBJ1-2, with TRBD1 matching over 9 bases. The V gene end was trimmed by 4 bases and the J gene end by 8 bases; junction bases not matched to a gene: 5. The germline CDR1 and CDR2 sequences are SGHAT and FQNNGV. This CDR3 comprises 13 residues.

This clone was detected only once. The chain combines TRBV6-1 with TRBJ2-7; D remains ambiguous. This CDR3 is 13 amino acids long. The germline V gene has CDR1 MNHNS and CDR2 SASEGT. V lost 7 bases to trimming and J lost 2 bases, with 12 bases between them. CDR3 DNA: TGTGCCAGCATACCGGGTTGGACCTACGAGCAGTACTTC. Protein product: CASIPGWTYEQYF.

CDR3 nucleotide sequence: TGTGCCAGCAGCTTAACTAGCGGGAGCTACGAGCAGTACTTC. Translation: CASSLTSGSYEQYF. This chain links TRBV11-2 with TRBJ2-7, with TRBD2 identical over 11 bases. Germline trimming cut 2 bases from V and 3 bases from J; bases unmatched to any gene: 0. The CDR3 is made up of 14 amino acids. Germline CDR1 SGHAT, CDR2 FQNNGV.